This note documents a single T cell receptor (beta chain) sequence. Antigen: not known. Isolation of CD4+ naive, central memory, regulatory and stem cell-like memory cells was achieved by sorting via CD45RO/CCR7/CD25/CD127/CD95/CD27. The data stem from a study of beta chain features in type 1 diabetes. Germline loops: CDR1 SQVTM, CDR2 ANQGSEA. The CDR3 is made up of 14 amino acids. The V end was cut by 6 bases, the J end by 4 bases, with 16 bases between. The investigators reverse transcribed all of the isolated RNA, so they sequenced expressed TCRB transcripts. Libraries were prepared by immunoSEQ multiplex PCR; TCRdb keeps only in-frame clonotypes and omits some of them. The sample holds 500,000 to 800,000 clones; around 12% are singletons and the top ten take roughly 0.11%. Study-level findings and limits: Any HLA type influence on TCRB rearrangement was left unresolved here. All four CD4+ subsets of Type 1 diabetes patients contained TCRB CDR3s that were moderately but significantly shorter.

Sequenced input: naive CD4+ T cells from blood. The V call is TRBV29-1, the J call TRBJ2-1; D is possibly TRBD2 (6 bases). The sequence was collected from a man aged 25-45 years with type 1 diabetes. The CDR3 DNA reads TGCAGCGTGGTAGGGCGGGGACCTTACAATGAGCAGTTCTTC. Protein: CSVVGRGPYNEQFF.